The TCR beta chain under discussion was sequenced for a study of T cells after posttransplantation cyclophosphamide. Findings and limits, study-wide: Later post-transplant blood repertoires were often dominated by donor CD8+ memory clones. Recipient CMV seropositivity and CMV reactivation strongly tracked TRB clonality.

Profiled with immunoSEQ multiplex PCR; TCRdb holds only in-frame clones, not every one. This sample carries 35,000 to 40,000 clones, none of them present only once. V was shortened by 1 base and J by 4 bases, with 5 bases between the two germline ends. This CDR3 is 14 amino acids long. CDR1 and CDR2 (germline): SGHVS, FQNEAQ. In this sample, this clone turned up a few times. No antigen is known for it. V is TRBV7-8 and J is TRBJ2-6; D not certain. Sample: PBMCs. The clonotype was recovered from a man aged 45-60 years in good health, CMV-negative, and a related stem cell transplant donor. The CDR3 loop is CASSLGAGANVLTF. In DNA, the CDR3 is TGTGCCAGCAGCTTAGGGGCGGGGGCCAACGTCCTGACTTTC. Using reference TRBV7-8 and TRBJ2-6 for the parts outside the CDR3, the full variable domain is GAGVSQSPRYKVAKRGQDVALRCDPISGHVSLFWYQQALGQGPEFLTYFQNEAQLDKSGLPSDRFFAERPEGSVSTLKIQRTQQEDSAVYLCASSLGAGANVLTFGAGSRLTVL.